Reported below is one TCR beta chain. The protocol was immunoSEQ multiplex PCR, while the TCRdb copy is restricted to in-frame clones and leaves out a portion. This sample carries about 13,000 clones, approximately 91% of them seen once, and the ten largest clones take around 13%. This CDR3 spans 15 amino acids. CDR1 is SGDLS and CDR2 is YYNGEE in the germline V gene. Trimming stripped 1 base from V and 0 bases from J, with 8 bases between. This specimen comes from a study of blood T cell repertoires in COVID-19. Sequencing input: peripheral blood. The chain employs TRBV9 and TRBJ2-1; D remains ambiguous. The receptor comes from a human donor in a cohort sampled during active COVID-19. CDR3 loop: CASSVRGHSYNEQFF. The CDR3, as DNA: TGTGCCAGCAGCGTACGTGGGCACTCCTACAATGAGCAGTTCTTC.